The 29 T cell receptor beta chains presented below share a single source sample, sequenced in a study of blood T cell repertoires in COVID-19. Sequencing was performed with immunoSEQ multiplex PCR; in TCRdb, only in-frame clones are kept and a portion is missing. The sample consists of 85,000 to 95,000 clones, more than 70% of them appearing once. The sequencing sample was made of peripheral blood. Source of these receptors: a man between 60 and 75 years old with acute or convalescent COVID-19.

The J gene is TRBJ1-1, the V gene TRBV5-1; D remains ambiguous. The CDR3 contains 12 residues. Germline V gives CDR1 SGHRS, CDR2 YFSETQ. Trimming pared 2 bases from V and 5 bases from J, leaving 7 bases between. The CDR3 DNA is TGCGCCAGCAGCTTAGGGAGAACTGAAGCTTTCTTT. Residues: CASSLGRTEAFF.

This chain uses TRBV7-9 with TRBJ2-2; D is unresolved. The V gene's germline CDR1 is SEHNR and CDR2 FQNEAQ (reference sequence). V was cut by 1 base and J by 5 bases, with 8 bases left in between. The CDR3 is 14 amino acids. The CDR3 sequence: CASSLVTVTGELFF. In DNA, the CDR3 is TGTGCCAGCAGCTTAGTAACGGTTACCGGGGAGCTGTTTTTT.

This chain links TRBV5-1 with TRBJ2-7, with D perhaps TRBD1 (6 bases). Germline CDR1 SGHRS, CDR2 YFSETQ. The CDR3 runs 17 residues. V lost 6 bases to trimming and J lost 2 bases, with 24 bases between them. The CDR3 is CASKLLWDKLYPYEQYF. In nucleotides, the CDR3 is TGCGCCAGCAAACTTCTATGGGACAAACTATACCCCTACGAGCAGTACTTC.

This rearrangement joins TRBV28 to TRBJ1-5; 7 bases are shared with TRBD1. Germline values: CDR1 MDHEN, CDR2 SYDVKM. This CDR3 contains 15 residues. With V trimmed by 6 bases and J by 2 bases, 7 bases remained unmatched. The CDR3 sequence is CASRTIGQGNQPQHF. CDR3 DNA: TGTGCCAGCAGAACCATCGGACAGGGCAATCAGCCCCAGCATTTT.

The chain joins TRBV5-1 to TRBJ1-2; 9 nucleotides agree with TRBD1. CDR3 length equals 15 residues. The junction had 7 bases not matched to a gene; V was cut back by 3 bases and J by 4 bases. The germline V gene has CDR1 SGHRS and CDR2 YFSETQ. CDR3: CASSSTGGDFYGYTF. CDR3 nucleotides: TGCGCCAGCAGCTCGACAGGGGGAGATTTCTATGGCTACACCTTC.

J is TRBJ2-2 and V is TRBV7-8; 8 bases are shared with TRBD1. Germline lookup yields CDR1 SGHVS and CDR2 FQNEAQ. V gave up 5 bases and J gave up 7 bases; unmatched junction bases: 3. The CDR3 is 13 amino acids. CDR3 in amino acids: CASSATGGGELFF. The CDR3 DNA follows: TGTGCCAGCAGCGCCACAGGGGGCGGGGAGCTGTTTTTT.

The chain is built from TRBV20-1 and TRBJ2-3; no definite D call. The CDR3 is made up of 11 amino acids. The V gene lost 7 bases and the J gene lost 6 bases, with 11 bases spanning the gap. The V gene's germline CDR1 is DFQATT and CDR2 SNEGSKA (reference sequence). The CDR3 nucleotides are TGCAGTGTCCCCGCCGGGGATACGCAGTATTTT. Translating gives CSVPAGDTQYF.

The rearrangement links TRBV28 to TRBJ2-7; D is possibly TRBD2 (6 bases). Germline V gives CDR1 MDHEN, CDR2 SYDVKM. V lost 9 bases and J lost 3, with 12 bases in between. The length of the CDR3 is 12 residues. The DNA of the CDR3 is TGTGCCAGTTGGGAGGAGGGCTACGAGCAGTACTTC. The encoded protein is CASWEEGYEQYF.

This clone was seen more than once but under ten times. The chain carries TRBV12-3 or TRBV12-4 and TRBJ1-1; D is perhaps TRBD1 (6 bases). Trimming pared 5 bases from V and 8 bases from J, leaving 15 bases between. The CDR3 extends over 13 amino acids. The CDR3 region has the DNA TGTGCCAGCAGTCGACAGGTCTTTCGGGAAGCTTTCTTT. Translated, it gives CASSRQVFREAFF.

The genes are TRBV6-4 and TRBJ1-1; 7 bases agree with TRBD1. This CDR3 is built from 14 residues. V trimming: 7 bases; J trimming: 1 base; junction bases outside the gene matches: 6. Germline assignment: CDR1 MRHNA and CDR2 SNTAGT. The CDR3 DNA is TGTGCCAGCACCGCCGACAGGGAGAACACTGAAGCTTTCTTT. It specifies CASTADRENTEAFF.

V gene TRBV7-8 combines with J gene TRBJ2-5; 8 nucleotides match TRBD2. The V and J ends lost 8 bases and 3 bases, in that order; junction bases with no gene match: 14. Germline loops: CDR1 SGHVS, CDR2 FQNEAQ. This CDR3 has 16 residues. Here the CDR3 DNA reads TGTGCCAGCGGTATGGTAGCGGGATTGTTAAAAGAGACCCAGTACTTC. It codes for CASGMVAGLLKETQYF. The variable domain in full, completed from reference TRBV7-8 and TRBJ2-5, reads GAGVSQSPRYKVAKRGQDVALRCDPISGHVSLFWYQQALGQGPEFLTYFQNEAQLDKSGLPSDRFFAERPEGSVSTLKIQRTQQEDSAVYLCASGMVAGLLKETQYFGPGTRLLVL.

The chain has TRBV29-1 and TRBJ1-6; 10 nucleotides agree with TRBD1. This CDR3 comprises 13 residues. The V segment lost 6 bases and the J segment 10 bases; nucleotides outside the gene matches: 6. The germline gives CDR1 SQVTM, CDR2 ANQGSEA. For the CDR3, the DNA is TGCAGCGTCGCCTGGGACAGGGGATCACCCCTCCACTTT. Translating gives CSVAWDRGSPLHF.

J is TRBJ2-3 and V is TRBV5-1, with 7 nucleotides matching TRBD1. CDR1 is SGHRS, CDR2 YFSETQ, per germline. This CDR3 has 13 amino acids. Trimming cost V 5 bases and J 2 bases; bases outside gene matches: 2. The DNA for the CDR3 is TGCGCCAGCAGAGACAGGGACACAGATACGCAGTATTTT. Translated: CASRDRDTDTQYF.

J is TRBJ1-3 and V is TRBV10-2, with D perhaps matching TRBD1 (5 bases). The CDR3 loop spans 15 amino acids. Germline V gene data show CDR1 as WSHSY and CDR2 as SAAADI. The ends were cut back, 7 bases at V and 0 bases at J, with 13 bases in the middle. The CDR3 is CASTEEGISGNTIYF. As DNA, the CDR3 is TGCGCCAGCACCGAGGAGGGGATCTCTGGAAACACCATATATTTT.

The CDR3 protein is CASNPSGGLSYNEQFF. The CDR3 coding sequence is TGTGCCAGCAACCCTAGCGGGGGTCTCTCCTACAATGAGCAGTTCTTC. The gene calls are TRBV9 and TRBJ2-1; 10 bases fit TRBD2. The CDR3 totals 16 residues. Germline V gene data show CDR1 as SGDLS and CDR2 as YYNGEE. The junction had 6 bases not matched to a gene; V was cut back by 6 bases and J by 0 bases. Complete variable domain (other parts from reference TRBV9 and TRBJ2-1): DSGVTQTPKHLITATGQRVTLRCSPRSGDLSVYWYQQSLDQGLQFLIQYYNGEERAKGNILERFSAQQFPDLHSELNLSSLELGDSALYFCASNPSGGLSYNEQFFGPGTRLTVL.

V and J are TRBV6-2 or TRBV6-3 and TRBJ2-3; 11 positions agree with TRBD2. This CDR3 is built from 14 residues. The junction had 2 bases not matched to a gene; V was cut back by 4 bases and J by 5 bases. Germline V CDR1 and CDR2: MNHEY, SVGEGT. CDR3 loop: CASSLAGGQDTQYF. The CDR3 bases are TGTGCCAGCAGTTTAGCGGGAGGGCAAGATACGCAGTATTTT.

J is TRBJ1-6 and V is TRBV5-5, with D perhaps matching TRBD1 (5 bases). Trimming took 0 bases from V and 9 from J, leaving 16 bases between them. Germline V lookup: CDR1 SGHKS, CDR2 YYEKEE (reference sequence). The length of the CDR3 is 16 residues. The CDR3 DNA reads TGTGCCAGCAGCTTGGTTGAGGGGCCGGGGGGTTCACCCCTCCACTTT. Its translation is CASSLVEGPGGSPLHF.

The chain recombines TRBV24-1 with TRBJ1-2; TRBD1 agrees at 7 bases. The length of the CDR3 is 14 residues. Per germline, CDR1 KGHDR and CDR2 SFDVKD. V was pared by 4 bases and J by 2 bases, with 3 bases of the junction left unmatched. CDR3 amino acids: CATSDLDRNYGYTF. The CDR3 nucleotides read TGTGCCACCAGTGACCTGGACAGGAACTATGGCTACACCTTC.

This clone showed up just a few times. The CDR3 spells CASRDGTVGEQYF. The CDR3 DNA follows: TGTGCCAGCAGGGACGGGACAGTAGGCGAGCAGTACTTC. The chain recombines TRBV6-5 with TRBJ2-7; the match to TRBD1 covers 7 bases. V was pared by 6 bases and J by 6 bases, with 8 bases of the junction left unmatched. The germline CDR1 and CDR2 sequences are MNHEY and SVGAGI. CDR3 length equals 13 residues.

The DNA of the CDR3 is TGTGCCAGCGGTGTGAACAGGGAAGAGACCCAGTACTTC. Translating it yields CASGVNREETQYF. The rearrangement links TRBV5-6 to TRBJ2-5, with a tentative D call TRBD1 (6 bases). CDR1 is SGHDT, CDR2 YYEEEE, per germline. The CDR3 covers 13 residues. V was trimmed by 7 bases and J by 3 bases, leaving 13 bases between them.

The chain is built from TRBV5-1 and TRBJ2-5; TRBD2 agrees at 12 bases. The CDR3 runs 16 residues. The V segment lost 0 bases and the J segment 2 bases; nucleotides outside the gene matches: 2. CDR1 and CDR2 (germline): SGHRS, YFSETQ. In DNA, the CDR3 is TGCGCCAGCAGCTTGGCGGGACTAGCGGGTCAAGAGACCCAGTACTTC. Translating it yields CASSLAGLAGQETQYF. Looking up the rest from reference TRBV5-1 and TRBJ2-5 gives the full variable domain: KAGVTQTPRYLIKTRGQQVTLSCSPISGHRSVSWYQQTPGQGLQFLFEYFSETQRNKGNFPGRFSGRQFSNSRSEMNVSTLELGDSALYLCASSLAGLAGQETQYFGPGTRLLVL.

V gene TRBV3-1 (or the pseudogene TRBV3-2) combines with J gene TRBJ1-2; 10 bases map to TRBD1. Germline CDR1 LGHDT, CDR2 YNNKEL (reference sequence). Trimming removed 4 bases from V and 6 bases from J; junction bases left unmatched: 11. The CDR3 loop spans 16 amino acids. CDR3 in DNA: TGTGCCAGCAGCCCCCTTGCGACAGGGGGCGCAGATGGCTACACCTTC. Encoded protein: CASSPLATGGADGYTF.

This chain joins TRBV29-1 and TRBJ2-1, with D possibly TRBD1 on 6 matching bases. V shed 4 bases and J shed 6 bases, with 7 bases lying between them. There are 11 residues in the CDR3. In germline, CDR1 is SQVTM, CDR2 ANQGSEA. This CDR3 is CSVGQVNEQFF. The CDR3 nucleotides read TGCAGCGTTGGACAGGTCAATGAGCAGTTCTTC.

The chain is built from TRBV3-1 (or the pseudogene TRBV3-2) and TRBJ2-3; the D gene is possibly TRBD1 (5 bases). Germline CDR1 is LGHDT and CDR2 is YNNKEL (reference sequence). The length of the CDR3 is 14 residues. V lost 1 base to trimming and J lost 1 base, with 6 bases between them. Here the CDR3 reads CASSQATGTDTQYF. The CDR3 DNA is TGTGCCAGCAGCCAAGCGACAGGCACAGATACGCAGTATTTT.

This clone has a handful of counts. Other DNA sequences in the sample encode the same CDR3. Written as DNA, the CDR3 is TGCGCCAGCAGCTCTCAGGCGAACACTGAAGCTTTCTTT. Translating it yields CASSSQANTEAFF. This chain uses TRBV5-1 with TRBJ1-1; no clear D gene. Germline lookup yields CDR1 SGHRS and CDR2 YFSETQ. The length of the CDR3 is 13 residues. V shed 3 bases and J shed 1 base, with 7 bases lying between them.

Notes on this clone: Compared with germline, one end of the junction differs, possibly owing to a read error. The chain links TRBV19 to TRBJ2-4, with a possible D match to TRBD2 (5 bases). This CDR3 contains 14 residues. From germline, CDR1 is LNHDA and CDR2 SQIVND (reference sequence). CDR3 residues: CASSLEGREDIQYF. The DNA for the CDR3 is TGTGCCAGTAGTTTAGAGGGCCGGGAAGACATTCAGTACTTC. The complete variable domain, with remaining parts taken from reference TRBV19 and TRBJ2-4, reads DGGITQSPKYLFRKEGQNVTLSCEQNLNHDAMYWYRQDPGQGLRLIYYSQIVNDFQKGDIAEGYSVSREKKESFPLTVTSAQKNPTAFYLCASSLEGREDIQYFGAGTRLSVL.

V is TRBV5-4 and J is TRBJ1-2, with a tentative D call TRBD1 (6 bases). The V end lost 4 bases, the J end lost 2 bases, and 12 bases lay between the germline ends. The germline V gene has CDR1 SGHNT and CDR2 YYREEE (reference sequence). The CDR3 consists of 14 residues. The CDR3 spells CASSPTGPNYGYTF. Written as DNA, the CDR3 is TGTGCCAGCAGCCCTACAGGGCCCAACTATGGCTACACCTTC.

CDR3 amino acids: CASSQRGRVPEQYF. As DNA, the CDR3 is TGTGCCAGCAGCCAAAGAGGCCGGGTCCCCGAGCAGTACTTC. The chain is built from TRBV3-1 (or the pseudogene TRBV3-2) and TRBJ2-7; D is ambiguous. The length of the CDR3 is 14 residues. Germline V gene lookup returns CDR1 LGHDT and CDR2 YNNKEL (reference sequence). The germline V and J ends were trimmed by 2 bases and 6 bases, with 14 bases remaining between them.

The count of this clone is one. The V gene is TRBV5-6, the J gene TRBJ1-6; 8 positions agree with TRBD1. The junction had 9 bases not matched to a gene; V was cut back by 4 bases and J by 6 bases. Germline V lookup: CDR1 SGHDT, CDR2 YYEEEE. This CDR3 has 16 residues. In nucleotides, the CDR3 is TGTGCCAGCAGCCCGGACAGGGTGGAACTTAATTCACCCCTCCACTTT. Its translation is CASSPDRVELNSPLHF.